Below are 25 T cell receptor beta chains sequenced from a single sample in a study of cytomegalovirus exposure and HLA in healthy donors. Primers included in the PCR were 60 Vbeta and 13 Jbeta primers. Generated by immunoSEQ multiplex PCR, the TCRdb table keeps only in-frame clones and is missing some. The table records 150,000 to 200,000 clones, 75% to 85% of them present only once. Source material: PBMCs. Receptors were obtained from a woman between 18 and 30 years old in good health and CMV-seronegative.

In its sample, this clone was seen a few times. The chain is built from TRBV30 and TRBJ1-5; no clear D. The V and J ends lost 2 bases and 3 bases respectively, with 14 bases between them. This CDR3 is built from 15 residues. Germline V gene sequence: CDR1 GTSNPN, CDR2 SVGIG (reference sequence). The CDR3 protein is CAWSLHYTNNQPQHF. The DNA for the CDR3 is TGTGCCTGGAGTCTCCACTACACCAACAATCAGCCCCAGCATTTT.

This clone was seen more than once but under ten times. The V and J genes are TRBV11-2 and TRBJ2-7; D unclear. CDR3 size: 12 residues. Germline V CDR1 and CDR2: SGHAT, FQNNGV. With 2 bases removed from V and 3 bases from J, the gap between germline ends came to 5 bases. The CDR3 region has the DNA TGTGCCAGCAGCTTAATCGGCTACGAGCAGTACTTC. Translation: CASSLIGYEQYF.

This chain uses TRBV28 with TRBJ2-7; 9 bases are a match to TRBD1. The V gene's germline CDR1 is MDHEN and CDR2 SYDVKM. The CDR3 totals 14 residues. V was pared by 6 bases and J by 3 bases, with 6 bases of the junction left unmatched. In DNA form, the CDR3 reads TGTGCCAGCAGGACCGGGACAGGGAGCTACGAGCAGTACTTC. Translation gives CASRTGTGSYEQYF.

CDR3 sequence (DNA): TGTGCCAGCAGCTTAGTGGGACTAGACTCGTTAGGCCAAGAGACCCAGTACTTC. Translating it yields CASSLVGLDSLGQETQYF. The chain recombines TRBV7-9 with TRBJ2-5, with 8 bases fitting TRBD2. This CDR3 has 18 amino acids. The germline CDR1 and CDR2 sequences are SEHNR and FQNEAQ (reference sequence). With V trimmed by 1 base and J by 1 base, 11 bases remained unmatched.

The sample holds a few counts of this clone. J is TRBJ2-7 and V is TRBV6-5, with TRBD1 as a possible D gene (5 bases). In germline, CDR1 is MNHEY, CDR2 SVGAGI. The CDR3 consists of 15 residues. V was shortened by 0 bases and J by 4 bases, with 13 bases between the two germline ends. The CDR3 is CASSYSSLGQYEQYF. As DNA, the CDR3 is TGTGCCAGCAGTTACTCGAGCTTGGGGCAGTACGAGCAGTACTTC.

The chain is built from TRBV11-1 and TRBJ2-2; 10 nucleotides line up with TRBD1. Germline loops: CDR1 SGHAT, CDR2 FQDESV (reference sequence). There are 18 residues in the CDR3. Trimming took 8 bases from V and 5 from J; bases not matched to a gene: 17. CDR3 DNA sequence: TGTGCCAGCGCATCCTCCCGGGACAGGGGAGGAATGACCGGGGAGCTGTTTTTT. It codes for CASASSRDRGGMTGELFF.

The CDR3, as DNA: TGTGCCAGCAGGCCGGGGACTAGCGGGCACAACAAAGGGTTCTTC. Protein sequence: CASRPGTSGHNKGFF. The rearrangement joins TRBV28 to TRBJ2-1; 12 bases are a match to TRBD2. V lost 6 bases to trimming and J lost 15 bases; unmatched junction nucleotides: 15. The CDR3 covers 15 residues. Germline V gene sequence: CDR1 MDHEN, CDR2 SYDVKM.

The chain uses TRBV19 and TRBJ1-2; TRBD1 agrees at 7 bases. The V gene end was trimmed by 6 bases and the J gene end by 4 bases; junction bases not matched to a gene: 5. This CDR3 comprises 13 residues. Germline assignment: CDR1 LNHDA and CDR2 SQIVND (reference sequence). The DNA for the CDR3 is TGTGCCAGTAGCCTGGACAGGCCCTATGGCTACACCTTC. The encoded protein is CASSLDRPYGYTF.

This clone was seen just once. This sequence joins TRBV6-1 and TRBJ1-2, with a tentative D call TRBD1 (5 bases). This CDR3 has 14 residues. Germline CDR1 MNHNS, CDR2 SASEGT. Trimming took 1 base from V and 8 from J, leaving 14 bases between them. CDR3 sequence reads: CASSEVLWGAGYTF. As DNA, the CDR3 is TGTGCCAGCAGTGAAGTGTTGTGGGGCGCCGGCTACACCTTC.

The rearrangement uses TRBV7-9 and TRBJ1-4; TRBD1 is a possible D gene (5 bases). Per the germline V gene, CDR1 is SEHNR and CDR2 is FQNEAQ (reference sequence). V lost 5 bases to trimming and J lost 8 bases, with 9 bases between them. This CDR3 has 12 residues. As DNA, the CDR3 is TGTGCCAGCAGCCAATCAGGGGAAAAACTGTTTTTT. It specifies CASSQSGEKLFF.

This sequence joins TRBV19 and TRBJ1-4; 9 nucleotides agree with TRBD1. Germline CDR1 LNHDA, CDR2 SQIVND (reference sequence). The trim removed 4 bases at V and 8 bases at J, leaving 5 bases unmatched. This CDR3 region has 14 residues. DNA of the CDR3: TGTGCCAGTAGTACCTGGACAGGGGAGGAAAAACTGTTTTTT. It encodes CASSTWTGEEKLFF.

This rearrangement joins TRBV9 to TRBJ2-7; 8 positions match TRBD2. V shed 4 bases, J shed 3 bases, and the junction held 6 bases outside the gene matches. Germline CDR1 SGDLS, CDR2 YYNGEE. There are 14 residues in the CDR3. This chain's CDR3 is CASSSGGIIYEQYF. DNA for the CDR3: TGTGCCAGCAGCTCGGGGGGGATAATCTACGAGCAGTACTTC.

This clone was observed a single time. The J gene is TRBJ2-5, the V gene TRBV5-5; D possibly corresponds to TRBD1 (6 bases). The CDR3 loop spans 13 amino acids. Germline V gives CDR1 SGHKS, CDR2 YYEKEE (reference sequence). V was trimmed by 3 bases and J by 5 bases, leaving 11 bases between them. The CDR3 DNA follows: TGTGCCAGCAGCTGGGAGAGGGGGGAGACCCAGTACTTC. This translates into CASSWERGETQYF. Full variable domain (remainder filled in from reference TRBV5-5 and TRBJ2-5): DAGVTQSPTHLIKTRGQQVTLRCSPISGHKSVSWYQQVLGQGPQFIFQYYEKEERGRGNFPDRFSARQFPNYSSELNVNALLLGDSALYLCASSWERGETQYFGPGTRLLVL.

The J gene is TRBJ1-1, the V gene TRBV2; TRBD1 aligns across 8 bases. The CDR3 consists of 14 residues. CDR1 and CDR2 from the germline V gene are SNHLY and FYNNEI. Trimming at V came to 1 base and at J to 5 bases, leaving 3 bases not matched to a gene. Here the CDR3 reads CASSEGQGLTEAFF. The CDR3 DNA reads as TGTGCCAGCAGTGAAGGACAGGGGTTAACTGAAGCTTTCTTT. The entire variable domain, with the rest obtained from reference TRBV2 and TRBJ1-1, is as follows: EPEVTQTPSHQVTQMGQEVILRCVPISNHLYFYWYRQILGQKVEFLVSFYNNEISEKSEIFDDQFSVERPDGSNFTLKIRSTKLEDSAMYFCASSEGQGLTEAFFGQGTRLTVV.

The genes are TRBV5-1 and TRBJ1-2, with unresolved D. The CDR3 covers 14 residues. V was cut by 0 bases and J by 5 bases, with 11 bases left in between. Germline V gene sequence: CDR1 SGHRS, CDR2 YFSETQ. The CDR3 loop is CASSLADTHYGYTF. Written as DNA, the CDR3 is TGCGCCAGCAGCTTGGCCGACACCCATTATGGCTACACCTTC. The full variable domain, its missing parts supplied by reference TRBV5-1 and TRBJ1-2, is KAGVTQTPRYLIKTRGQQVTLSCSPISGHRSVSWYQQTPGQGLQFLFEYFSETQRNKGNFPGRFSGRQFSNSRSEMNVSTLELGDSALYLCASSLADTHYGYTFGSGTRLTVV.

V and J are TRBV19 and TRBJ1-5; 9 bases are a match to TRBD1. Germline V lookup: CDR1 LNHDA, CDR2 SQIVND (reference sequence). The CDR3 totals 16 residues. Trimming cost V 5 bases and J 5 bases; bases outside gene matches: 10. CDR3 nucleotides: TGTGCCAGTAGTTTCGCAACAGGGGGCTTCGATCAGCCCCAGCATTTT. Translated: CASSFATGGFDQPQHF.

The chain joins TRBV5-1 to TRBJ1-2; TRBD1 might be the D (5 bases). Germline assignment: CDR1 SGHRS and CDR2 YFSETQ. V lost 4 bases to trimming and J lost 0 bases, with 22 bases between them. The CDR3 spans 18 residues. As DNA, the CDR3 is TGCGCCAGCAGCATTGGGGGGAGCCTTTCCCCAGCTAACTATGGCTACACCTTC. It codes for CASSIGGSLSPANYGYTF.

In DNA, the CDR3 is TGTGCCAGCAGCCTTGGACAGGGGTGGGCAGATACGCAGTATTTT. This sequence encodes CASSLGQGWADTQYF. This chain uses TRBV7-6 with TRBJ2-3, with 9 positions matching TRBD1. Trimming took 5 bases from V and 4 from J; bases not matched to a gene: 7. This CDR3 has 15 amino acids. The germline CDR1 and CDR2 sequences are SGHVS and FNYEAQ.

A few counts support this clone. This chain links TRBV5-1 with TRBJ1-4; TRBD1 agrees at 9 bases. Germline CDR1 reads SGHRS; CDR2 reads YFSETQ. V dropped 0 bases and J dropped 8; count of bases not matched to a gene: 5. CDR3 length equals 15 residues. CDR3 in amino acids: CASSLATGGEEKLFF. The CDR3 DNA follows: TGCGCCAGCAGCTTGGCGACAGGGGGAGAGGAAAAACTGTTTTTT.

The chain carries TRBV6-6 and TRBJ1-5; no reliable D call. Trimming shortened V by 0 bases and J by 4 bases, and 4 bases separated the two germline ends. The CDR3 covers 13 residues. Germline CDR1 MNHNY, CDR2 SVGAGI (reference sequence). This CDR3 reads CASSYSLNQPQHF. CDR3 DNA: TGTGCCAGCAGTTACTCCCTAAATCAGCCCCAGCATTTT.

This clone was observed a single time. The chain recombines TRBV18 with TRBJ1-3, with 8 bases fitting TRBD1. Trimming at V came to 3 bases and at J to 0 bases, leaving 13 bases not matched to a gene. From germline, CDR1 is KGHSH and CDR2 LQKENI. CDR3 length: 19 residues. In DNA form, the CDR3 reads TGTGCCAGCTCACCCTCCAAGCAGGGGGCGACCCCCTCTGGAAACACCATATATTTT. Protein: CASSPSKQGATPSGNTIYF.

This chain connects TRBV7-6 to TRBJ1-1; no clear D gene. The CDR3 has 14 amino acids. V was cut by 5 bases and J by 4 bases, with 14 bases left in between. Germline CDR1 SGHVS, CDR2 FNYEAQ. The CDR3 protein is CASSPTPEVTEAFF. The CDR3 region has the DNA TGTGCCAGCAGCCCTACACCGGAGGTCACTGAAGCTTTCTTT.

This clone was counted only a few times. The J gene is TRBJ1-4, the V gene TRBV9, with D possibly being TRBD1 (6 bases). The CDR3 contains 16 residues. V gave up 4 bases and J gave up 5 bases, with 18 bases separating them. The germline CDR1 and CDR2 sequences are SGDLS and YYNGEE. The CDR3 DNA sequence: TGTGCCAGCAGCCTTCGAGGAGGACAGTGGAATGAAAAACTGTTTTTT. Translating gives CASSLRGGQWNEKLFF.

The chain has TRBV15 and TRBJ2-3, with 7 nucleotides matching TRBD2. This CDR3 region has 15 residues. CDR1 and CDR2 from the germline V gene are LNHNV and YYDKDF (reference sequence). The junction had 7 bases not matched to a gene; V was cut back by 3 bases and J by 4 bases. Here the CDR3 DNA reads TGTGCCACCAGCAGGGTTGGGACTATGGCAGATACGCAGTATTTT. This gives the protein CATSRVGTMADTQYF.

The chain uses TRBV9 and TRBJ2-1; TRBD2 matches at 13 bases. V lost 0 bases and J lost 9; bases outside the gene matches: 3. This CDR3 is built from 15 residues. The germline V gene encodes CDR1 SGDLS and CDR2 YYNGEE. The CDR3: CASSVGTSGSLEQFF. The CDR3 bases are TGTGCCAGCAGCGTAGGGACTAGCGGGAGTCTTGAGCAGTTCTTC.